This is a list of T cell receptor beta chains from one sample in a study of blood T cell repertoires in COVID-19. The repertoire was sequenced with immunoSEQ multiplex PCR; TCRdb's copy has only in-frame clones and lacks some. The table lists roughly 220,000 clones, almost 85% of them singletons. Sequencing was carried out using PBMCs or T cells enriched from blood (not recorded which). These receptors were collected from a man in his forties or fifties who had recovered from COVID-19. Both conserved end residues are part of each CDR3. Each record gives: CDR3 DNA, CDR3 protein, V gene, D gene, CDR3 length, clone size, J gene. D genes are given only for firm matches. A clone size is listed for some rows: how often the clone was seen (once, few, many), or a class if it is expanded.

cdr3_nt: TGTGCCAGCAGCCCCAGTCAGGGCGCTAACTATGGCTACACCTTC; cdr3_aa: CASSPSQGANYGYTF; v_call: TRBV5-5; d_call: .; cdr3_length: 15; clone_size: many; j_call: TRBJ1-2
cdr3_nt: TGTGCCAGCAGTTTAGCACGAGCTAACACTGAAGCTTTCTTT; cdr3_aa: CASSLARANTEAFF; v_call: TRBV27; d_call: .; cdr3_length: 14; clone_size: .; j_call: TRBJ1-1
cdr3_nt: TGTGCCAGCAGTTACCAACTCGGGACAGGGAACGGGGAGCTGTTTTTT; cdr3_aa: CASSYQLGTGNGELFF; v_call: TRBV6-2/TRBV6-3; d_call: TRBD1; cdr3_length: 16; clone_size: .; j_call: TRBJ2-2
cdr3_nt: TGTGCCAGCAGCCCCCTCTGGCTAGCGGGGGTAGATACGCAGTATTTT; cdr3_aa: CASSPLWLAGVDTQYF; v_call: TRBV7-9; d_call: TRBD2; cdr3_length: 16; clone_size: .; j_call: TRBJ2-3
cdr3_nt: TGTGCCAGTAGTAGTAGCGGGGCGGCCACAGATACGCAGTATTTT; cdr3_aa: CASSSSGAATDTQYF; v_call: TRBV19; d_call: TRBD2; cdr3_length: 15; clone_size: .; j_call: TRBJ2-3
cdr3_nt: TGTGCCAGCAGTTTATCACTGCTTGGCCGACACCAGTTCTTC; cdr3_aa: CASSLSLLGRHQFF; v_call: TRBV6-2/TRBV6-3; d_call: .; cdr3_length: 14; clone_size: .; j_call: TRBJ2-1
cdr3_nt: TGTGCCTGGAGTCCTCCGGGACTCACTAATGAAAAACTGTTTTTT; cdr3_aa: CAWSPPGLTNEKLFF; v_call: TRBV30; d_call: .; cdr3_length: 15; clone_size: once; j_call: TRBJ1-4
cdr3_nt: TGTGCCAGCAGCCAATCGGTACTAGCGGGAGGGTATGAGCAGTTCTTC; cdr3_aa: CASSQSVLAGGYEQFF; v_call: TRBV14; d_call: TRBD2; cdr3_length: 16; clone_size: .; j_call: TRBJ2-1
cdr3_nt: TGTGCCAGCAGCCCCTCCCCGGGGGCCTACAATGAGCAGTTCTTC; cdr3_aa: CASSPSPGAYNEQFF; v_call: TRBV5-4; d_call: .; cdr3_length: 15; clone_size: .; j_call: TRBJ2-1
cdr3_nt: TGCGCCAGCTCGCGGGACCTGGAAAAACTGTTTTTT; cdr3_aa: CASSRDLEKLFF; v_call: TRBV5-1; d_call: .; cdr3_length: 12; clone_size: .; j_call: TRBJ1-4
cdr3_nt: TGTGCCAGTAGTATAACGGCCGGGAAGAACACTGAAGCTTTCTTT; cdr3_aa: CASSITAGKNTEAFF; v_call: TRBV19; d_call: .; cdr3_length: 15; clone_size: few; j_call: TRBJ1-1
cdr3_nt: TGTGCCAGCACCCTGTGGGAAGGACTGGATGGCTACACCTTC; cdr3_aa: CASTLWEGLDGYTF; v_call: TRBV28; d_call: .; cdr3_length: 14; clone_size: .; j_call: TRBJ1-2
cdr3_nt: TGTGCCAGCGCGACAGGATTCTCTGGAAACACCATATATTTT; cdr3_aa: CASATGFSGNTIYF; v_call: TRBV7-6; d_call: .; cdr3_length: 14; clone_size: .; j_call: TRBJ1-3
cdr3_nt: TGTGCCAGCAGCCAAATTACAGGCGCTTCTAACTATGGCTACACCTTC; cdr3_aa: CASSQITGASNYGYTF; v_call: TRBV3-1/TRBV3-2; d_call: .; cdr3_length: 16; clone_size: .; j_call: TRBJ1-2
cdr3_nt: TGTGCCAGCAGTTCCCGCAGGGGGAATGGCTACACCTTC; cdr3_aa: CASSSRRGNGYTF; v_call: TRBV27; d_call: TRBD1; cdr3_length: 13; clone_size: .; j_call: TRBJ1-2
cdr3_nt: TGTGCCAGCACCCCCACCGGCGGGACGACCTACGAGCAGTACTTC; cdr3_aa: CASTPTGGTTYEQYF; v_call: TRBV3-1/TRBV3-2; d_call: .; cdr3_length: 15; clone_size: .; j_call: TRBJ2-7
cdr3_nt: TGTGCCAGCAGCCAAGAAGGGGGGAACACTGAAGCTTTCTTT; cdr3_aa: CASSQEGGNTEAFF; v_call: TRBV3-1/TRBV3-2; d_call: .; cdr3_length: 14; clone_size: .; j_call: TRBJ1-1
cdr3_nt: TGCGCCAGCAGCTTGGGACACCAGAACACTGAAGCTTTCTTT; cdr3_aa: CASSLGHQNTEAFF; v_call: TRBV5-1; d_call: .; cdr3_length: 14; clone_size: .; j_call: TRBJ1-1
cdr3_nt: TGTGCCAGCAGCAGGGCCAATGAAGCTTTCTTT; cdr3_aa: CASSRANEAFF; v_call: TRBV7-9; d_call: .; cdr3_length: 11; clone_size: .; j_call: TRBJ1-1
cdr3_nt: TGTGCCAGCAGTCAAGGACCCGGAGGGACCCAGTACTTC; cdr3_aa: CASSQGPGGTQYF; v_call: TRBV12-3/TRBV12-4; d_call: .; cdr3_length: 13; clone_size: .; j_call: TRBJ2-5
cdr3_nt: TGTGCCAGCTGTCCAAAGACGGGACAGGGGGCCCAGGCGCAGTACTTC; cdr3_aa: CASCPKTGQGAQAQYF; v_call: TRBV7-2; d_call: TRBD1; cdr3_length: 16; clone_size: once; j_call: TRBJ2-5
cdr3_nt: TGTGCCAGCAGTCAAACCGGGACAGGGTTTGGCAATCAGCCCCAGCATTTT; cdr3_aa: CASSQTGTGFGNQPQHF; v_call: TRBV27; d_call: TRBD1; cdr3_length: 17; clone_size: .; j_call: TRBJ1-5
cdr3_nt: TGTGCCAGCAGCCCCGAGACAGGGGGCACCGGGGAGCTGTTTTTT; cdr3_aa: CASSPETGGTGELFF; v_call: TRBV9; d_call: TRBD1; cdr3_length: 15; clone_size: .; j_call: TRBJ2-2
cdr3_nt: TGTGCCAGCAGTGAACTAGCGATCCCCTACGAGCAGTACTTC; cdr3_aa: CASSELAIPYEQYF; v_call: TRBV6-1; d_call: .; cdr3_length: 14; clone_size: .; j_call: TRBJ2-7
cdr3_nt: TGTGCCAGCAGCTTGGAGTCAGGGGAACAGCCCCAGCATTTT; cdr3_aa: CASSLESGEQPQHF; v_call: TRBV5-5; d_call: .; cdr3_length: 14; clone_size: .; j_call: TRBJ1-5
cdr3_nt: TGTGCCAGCAGCATCCGACAGGGACTCCTGAATGAGCAGTTCTTC; cdr3_aa: CASSIRQGLLNEQFF; v_call: TRBV7-6; d_call: .; cdr3_length: 15; clone_size: .; j_call: TRBJ2-1
cdr3_nt: TGTGCCAGCAGTCCTACAGGGGGCGCGAAGCAGTACTTC; cdr3_aa: CASSPTGGAKQYF; v_call: TRBV27; d_call: TRBD1; cdr3_length: 13; clone_size: .; j_call: TRBJ2-7
cdr3_nt: TGTGCCAGCAGTTTATCCGTGACAGCTGAAGCTTTCTTT; cdr3_aa: CASSLSVTAEAFF; v_call: TRBV27; d_call: .; cdr3_length: 13; clone_size: .; j_call: TRBJ1-1
cdr3_nt: TGTGCCAGCAGGAGGGACAGGGGGAGCAATCAGCCCCAGCATTTT; cdr3_aa: CASRRDRGSNQPQHF; v_call: TRBV28; d_call: TRBD1; cdr3_length: 15; clone_size: once; j_call: TRBJ1-5
cdr3_nt: TGTGCCAGCGCTTCCCGGGCTGAAGCTTTCTTT; cdr3_aa: CASASRAEAFF; v_call: TRBV2; d_call: .; cdr3_length: 11; clone_size: once; j_call: TRBJ1-1
cdr3_nt: TGCAGCGTTGAAGGAGGCAGCGGGAGGGCCCGAGAGACCCAGTACTTC; cdr3_aa: CSVEGGSGRARETQYF; v_call: TRBV29-1; d_call: TRBD2; cdr3_length: 16; clone_size: .; j_call: TRBJ2-5
cdr3_nt: TGTGCCAGCAGCTCAGGACGGGGCACTGAAGCTTTCTTT; cdr3_aa: CASSSGRGTEAFF; v_call: TRBV7-3; d_call: .; cdr3_length: 13; clone_size: .; j_call: TRBJ1-1
cdr3_nt: TGTGCCAGCAGCGTAGACGGGGACTACGAGCAGTACTTC; cdr3_aa: CASSVDGDYEQYF; v_call: TRBV9; d_call: .; cdr3_length: 13; clone_size: .; j_call: TRBJ2-7
cdr3_nt: TGTGCCAGCAGCTTGGCGACAGATAACTATGGCTACACCTTC; cdr3_aa: CASSLATDNYGYTF; v_call: TRBV5-5; d_call: .; cdr3_length: 14; clone_size: .; j_call: TRBJ1-2
cdr3_nt: TGTGCCAGCAGCTTTTACAGGGATTCACCCCTCCACTTT; cdr3_aa: CASSFYRDSPLHF; v_call: TRBV7-3; d_call: .; cdr3_length: 13; clone_size: .; j_call: TRBJ1-6
cdr3_nt: TGCGCCAGCAGTTTGCGAGAGGATCAGCCCCAGCATTTT; cdr3_aa: CASSLREDQPQHF; v_call: TRBV10-2; d_call: .; cdr3_length: 13; clone_size: .; j_call: TRBJ1-5
cdr3_nt: TGTGCCAGCACCGCCACAGGGACAGGGGTCTCTGAAGCTTTCTTT; cdr3_aa: CASTATGTGVSEAFF; v_call: TRBV3-1/TRBV3-2; d_call: TRBD1; cdr3_length: 15; clone_size: .; j_call: TRBJ1-1
cdr3_nt: TGTGCCAGCAGCGGAGATCGACAGGGGGGCATGCTTTCTTCCACAGATACGCAGTATTTT; cdr3_aa: CASSGDRQGGMLSSTDTQYF; v_call: TRBV9; d_call: TRBD1; cdr3_length: 20; clone_size: once; j_call: TRBJ2-3
cdr3_nt: TGTGCCAGCTCCCGGGAGGGGATCAGCAATCAGCCCCAGCATTTT; cdr3_aa: CASSREGISNQPQHF; v_call: TRBV18; d_call: .; cdr3_length: 15; clone_size: .; j_call: TRBJ1-5
cdr3_nt: TGTGCCAGTAGTACCGACAGGGAGAATGAAAAACTGTTTTTT; cdr3_aa: CASSTDRENEKLFF; v_call: TRBV19; d_call: TRBD1; cdr3_length: 14; clone_size: few; j_call: TRBJ1-4
cdr3_nt: TGTGCCAGTAGTATTGGTGCGGGAGGCGGGTACGAGCAGTACTTC; cdr3_aa: CASSIGAGGGYEQYF; v_call: TRBV19; d_call: TRBD2; cdr3_length: 15; clone_size: .; j_call: TRBJ2-7
cdr3_nt: TGTGCCAGCAGTTCCCTCGGGTACGCGCAGTACTTC; cdr3_aa: CASSSLGYAQYF; v_call: TRBV28; d_call: .; cdr3_length: 12; clone_size: .; j_call: TRBJ2-7
cdr3_nt: TGTGCCAGCAGCTTAGATGTGGTACCCGTTTCGGGGCCCCAGCATTTT; cdr3_aa: CASSLDVVPVSGPQHF; v_call: TRBV7-2; d_call: .; cdr3_length: 16; clone_size: .; j_call: TRBJ1-5
cdr3_nt: TGTGCCAGCTCCCGCCGTACGGGACAGTTCACTGAAGCTTTCTTT; cdr3_aa: CASSRRTGQFTEAFF; v_call: TRBV18; d_call: TRBD1; cdr3_length: 15; clone_size: .; j_call: TRBJ1-1
cdr3_nt: TGTGCCAGCAGTTTGCTTTTCACTAGCGGGAGTGGGAATACGCAGTATTTT; cdr3_aa: CASSLLFTSGSGNTQYF; v_call: TRBV27; d_call: TRBD2; cdr3_length: 17; clone_size: .; j_call: TRBJ2-3
cdr3_nt: TGTGCCAGCGACAGGGGCTATAGCTACACCTTC; cdr3_aa: CASDRGYSYTF; v_call: TRBV19; d_call: TRBD1; cdr3_length: 11; clone_size: .; j_call: TRBJ1-2
cdr3_nt: TGTGCCAGCAGCTTAACGTCGGGGAACTACGAGCAGTACTTC; cdr3_aa: CASSLTSGNYEQYF; v_call: TRBV7-3; d_call: .; cdr3_length: 14; clone_size: .; j_call: TRBJ2-7
cdr3_nt: TGTGCCTGGAGTCAAGAGACTGGAAACACCATATATTTT; cdr3_aa: CAWSQETGNTIYF; v_call: TRBV30; d_call: .; cdr3_length: 13; clone_size: few; j_call: TRBJ1-3